Given below is one T cell receptor beta chain in context. This entry is derived from a study of Graves' ophthalmopathy and Graves' hyperthyroidism. Amplification targeted the TCR beta CDR3 regions, with RNA transcripts as the source material. Scientists carried out first-round RT-PCR using HTBI primers and then a second-round multiplex PCR. Via MiXCR, TCRdb re-called the multiplex PCR reads, giving one row per CDR3 protein. The table lists around 1.1 million distinct CDR3 sequences, roughly 35% of them singletons, with 11% in the top ten. With 5 bases removed from V and 2 bases from J, the gap between germline ends came to 13 bases. Germline CDR1 is ENHRY and CDR2 is SYGVKD. This CDR3 region has 14 residues.

Sequenced: peripheral blood or thyroid tissue (not recorded which). The receptor's source is an adult man with Graves' hyperthyroidism. The V call is TRBV10-3, the J call TRBJ2-7; D might be TRBD1 or TRBD2, each matching 5 bases. The CDR3 here is CAISPRGATYEQYF. As DNA, the CDR3 is TGTGCCATCAGTCCCCGGGGCGCGACCTACGAGCAGTACTTC.